This is a list of T cell receptor beta chains from one sample in a study of shared clonotypes between healthy human individuals. Clones were read by immunoSEQ multiplex PCR, and TCRdb kept only the in-frame ones, dropping some. In the table there are approximately 2,000,000 clones, 85% to 95% of which are singletons. Sequencing was performed on naive CD4+ T cells from PBMCs. These receptors came from a man aged 18 to 35 in good health. Some clones in this sample may be carry-over from other donors' samples. CDR3s include the opening cysteine and the closing phenylalanine or tryptophan. The D gene is left open where the match is weak. Not all rows give a size; the values are once, few, many and, for expanded clones, a class.

V	J	D	size	CDR3	DNA
TRBV30	TRBJ1-2	.	.	CAWMRVGYTF	TGTGCCTGGATGAGGGTCGGCTACACCTTC
TRBV7-2	TRBJ1-3	.	.	CASSPALRQGSGNTIYF	TGTGCCAGCAGCCCAGCACTCCGACAAGGCTCTGGAAACACCATATATTTT
TRBV28	TRBJ1-5	TRBD1	.	CASSPHRGRGGNQPQHF	TGTGCCAGCAGTCCCCACAGGGGGAGGGGCGGCAATCAGCCCCAGCATTTT
TRBV29-1	TRBJ1-1	TRBD1	.	CSVGTGGGTEAFF	TGCAGCGTTGGGACAGGGGGCGGGACTGAAGCTTTCTTT
TRBV6-5	TRBJ2-7	.	.	CASSSGWSYEQYF	TGTGCCAGCAGTTCGGGCTGGTCCTACGAGCAGTACTTC
TRBV11-2	TRBJ1-1	.	.	CASSVRDGLRSTEAFF	TGTGCCAGCAGCGTGAGGGACGGTCTGCGGAGCACTGAAGCTTTCTTT
TRBV7-9	TRBJ1-2	.	.	CASSSRQADGYTF	TGTGCCAGCAGCTCCCGACAGGCTGATGGCTACACCTTC
TRBV7-2	TRBJ2-7	TRBD2	.	CASSLGAGTISSGEQYF	TGTGCCAGCAGCTTAGGAGCCGGGACTATTTCTTCGGGGGAGCAGTACTTC
TRBV28	TRBJ2-1	.	.	CASWRTTRNEQFF	TGTGCCAGCTGGAGGACCACGCGCAATGAGCAGTTCTTC
TRBV29-1	TRBJ1-5	TRBD1	.	CSAGTEGSGNQPQHF	TGCAGCGCCGGGACAGAGGGCTCGGGGAATCAGCCCCAGCATTTT
TRBV2	TRBJ1-4	.	few	CASKDVEEKLFF	TGTGCCAGCAAGGATGTTGAAGAAAAACTGTTTTTT
TRBV5-8	TRBJ1-1	TRBD1	once	CASSSTGQRNTEAFF	TGTGCCAGCAGCTCAACGGGACAGCGAAACACTGAAGCTTTCTTT
TRBV28	TRBJ1-3	.	.	CASSLRPGTGNTIYF	TGTGCCAGCAGTCTACGGCCAGGGACTGGAAACACCATATATTTT
TRBV7-9	TRBJ2-1	TRBD2	.	CASSLAAGGLNEQFF	TGTGCCAGCAGCTTAGCGGCGGGAGGCCTCAATGAGCAGTTCTTC
TRBV27	TRBJ1-5	TRBD1	.	CASNRTGFGADRPQHF	TGTGCCAGCAATCGGACAGGGTTTGGAGCGGATCGGCCCCAGCATTTT
TRBV6-4	TRBJ1-3	.	.	CASSDPDRSGGNTIYF	TGTGCCAGCAGTGACCCGGACAGATCGGGGGGAAACACCATATATTTT
TRBV30	TRBJ2-7	.	.	CAWSGTTEQYF	TGTGCCTGGAGTGGGACGACCGAGCAGTACTTC
TRBV18	TRBJ1-4	.	.	CASSPGRGNEKLFF	TGTGCCAGCTCACCTGGGAGGGGTAATGAAAAACTGTTTTTT
TRBV19	TRBJ1-5	.	once	CASSLVLATLSNQPQHF	TGTGCCAGTAGTCTCGTTTTGGCAACTCTTAGCAATCAGCCCCAGCATTTT
TRBV15	TRBJ1-5	.	.	CATSTRNQPQHF	TGTGCCACCAGCACCCGGAATCAGCCCCAGCATTTT
TRBV2	TRBJ1-1	TRBD1	few	CASSWDRGLGEAFF	TGTGCCAGCAGTTGGGACAGGGGGCTTGGTGAAGCTTTCTTT
TRBV5-1	TRBJ2-1	.	.	CASSFTGSNEQFF	TGCGCCAGCAGCTTTACAGGGTCCAATGAGCAGTTCTTC
TRBV6-5	TRBJ1-1	.	.	CASSPAGLQIEAFF	TGTGCCAGCAGCCCCGCGGGACTTCAAATTGAAGCTTTCTTT
TRBV5-4	TRBJ2-7	TRBD1	.	CASSLTGAYEQYF	TGTGCCAGCAGCTTGACAGGGGCGTACGAGCAGTACTTC
TRBV7-3	TRBJ2-3	.	.	CASSPDGRTDTQYF	TGTGCCAGCAGCCCCGATGGGCGCACAGATACGCAGTATTTT